The 16 T cell receptor beta chains reported below all come from one sample, sequenced in a study of CD8 T cells in ankylosing spondylitis. Each CDR3 protein gets one entry after TCRdb re-called the 5' RACE reads with MiXCR. The sample yields about 240,000 distinct CDR3 sequences, roughly 8.6% seen once. The source material was blood, either unsorted or a sorted T cell fraction (not recorded which). These receptor sequences come from a male donor with ankylosing spondylitis or in good health (not recorded which).

This clonotype came up many times. The chain carries TRBV3-1 and TRBJ2-1; D perhaps matches TRBD2 (6 bases). The germline CDR1 and CDR2 sequences are LGHDT and YNNKEL (reference sequence). The CDR3 is 17 amino acids. V dropped 0 bases and J dropped 6 bases, with 18 bases sitting between them. Here the CDR3 DNA reads TGTGCCAGCAGCCAAGATTTCGGGAGAGGGACGGGCAATGAGCAGTTCTTC. Amino acids: CASSQDFGRGTGNEQFF.

There are a few counts of this clonotype. The CDR3 sequence is CASSLEAINYGYTF. The CDR3 DNA is TGCGCCAGCAGCTTGGAGGCCATTAACTATGGCTACACCTTC. The rearrangement uses TRBV5-1 and TRBJ1-2; no clear D gene. The CDR3 is 14 residues long. V lost 0 bases, J lost 1 base, and 7 bases lay in between. Germline loops: CDR1 SGHRS, CDR2 YFSETQ.

In regard to this clonotype: The junction differs from germline at one of its ends, possibly a read error. The chain is built from TRBV20-1 and TRBJ2-1, with 9 bases aligning to TRBD2. CDR1 DFQATT and CDR2 SNEGSKA come from the germline V gene (reference sequence). CDR3 length equals 17 residues. The CDR3 sequence is CCARDVSGSPPYNEQFF. As DNA, the CDR3 is TGCTGTGCTAGAGACGTTAGCGGGAGTCCCCCCTACAATGAGCAGTTCTTC.

This clonotype was detected many times. V usage is TRBV4-2 and J usage is TRBJ2-3; TRBD2 agrees at 9 bases. The CDR3 consists of 15 residues. V trimming: 2 bases; J trimming: 2 bases; junction bases outside the gene matches: 2. The germline V gene has CDR1 LGHNA and CDR2 YNFKEQ. The CDR3 nucleotides read TGTGCCAGCAGCCAACTAGCGGGGCCCACAGATACGCAGTATTTT. Protein product: CASSQLAGPTDTQYF.

This clonotype occurred many times. V and J are TRBV20-1 and TRBJ2-2; D is ambiguous. V lost 1 base, J lost 0 bases, and 12 bases lay in between. The CDR3 sequence is 16 residues long. Germline assignment: CDR1 DFQATT and CDR2 SNEGSKA (reference sequence). CDR3 sequence: CSARGARTANTGELFF. CDR3 sequence (DNA): TGCAGTGCTAGAGGGGCGCGGACGGCGAACACCGGGGAGCTGTTTTTT.

This clonotype was picked up a small number of times. V usage is TRBV4-2 and J usage is TRBJ2-7; TRBD2 aligns across 13 bases. Germline V gives CDR1 LGHNA, CDR2 YNFKEQ. CDR3 length equals 19 residues. V lost 4 bases to trimming and J lost 2 bases; unmatched junction nucleotides: 14. The CDR3 DNA sequence: TGTGCCAGCAGCCCCACGGGGACTAGCGGGATAAGACTTACCTACGAGCAGTACTTC. It yields the protein CASSPTGTSGIRLTYEQYF.

This clonotype was found many times. This rearrangement joins TRBV3-1 to TRBJ2-1, with D uncertain. With 1 base removed from V and 0 bases from J, the gap between germline ends came to 13 bases. The germline gives CDR1 LGHDT, CDR2 YNNKEL (reference sequence). The CDR3 extends over 17 amino acids. The CDR3 sequence is CASSQALGRRSYNEQFF. In DNA form, the CDR3 reads TGTGCCAGCAGCCAAGCGTTAGGGCGGCGCTCCTACAATGAGCAGTTCTTC.

The table lists this clonotype with many counts. The chain couples TRBV12-3 or TRBV12-4 to TRBJ1-2; TRBD1 aligns across 9 bases. Trimming at V came to 5 bases and at J to 8 bases, leaving 6 bases not matched to a gene. CDR3 length: 13 residues. The CDR3 DNA follows: TGTGCCAGCAGTCTAGGGGACAGGGTCGGCTACACCTTC. It translates to CASSLGDRVGYTF.

In its sample, this clonotype was seen many times. V and J are TRBV5-5 and TRBJ1-1; D uncertain. The germline V and J ends were trimmed by 2 bases and 0 bases, with 8 bases remaining between them. This CDR3 is 14 amino acids long. Germline CDR1 is SGHKS and CDR2 is YYEKEE (reference sequence). The CDR3: CASSFGRMNTEAFF. The CDR3 DNA sequence: TGTGCCAGCAGCTTTGGACGGATGAACACTGAAGCTTTCTTT.

This clonotype was found many times. This chain uses TRBV27 with TRBJ2-2; no definite D call. There are 15 residues in the CDR3. V was clipped by 4 bases and J by 7 bases, with 16 bases between them. CDR1 is MNHEY, CDR2 SMNVEV, per germline (reference sequence). CDR3 loop: CASSSRPLKSGELFF. CDR3 DNA: TGTGCCAGCAGTTCTAGACCCCTCAAGAGCGGGGAGCTGTTTTTT.

This clonotype was seen ten or more times. The rearrangement joins TRBV12-3 or TRBV12-4 to TRBJ2-2; D unresolved. V lost 3 bases to trimming and J lost 0 bases, with 5 bases between them. The CDR3 extends over 14 amino acids. DNA of the CDR3: TGTGCCAGCAGTTTCGGACCGAACACCGGGGAGCTGTTTTTT. This codes for CASSFGPNTGELFF.

This clonotype showed up just a few times. CDR3 amino acids: CASKEETGKNIQYF. CDR3 DNA: TGTGCCAGCAAAGAGGAGACGGGCAAAAACATTCAGTACTTC. The rearrangement links TRBV2 to TRBJ2-4; D remains ambiguous. V was trimmed by 7 bases and J by 3 bases, leaving 13 bases between them. Looked up from germline, CDR1 is SNHLY and CDR2 is FYNNEI. CDR3 size: 14 residues.

Of note for this clonotype: Since a much larger clone is just one base distant, this may be a read error. The chain is built from TRBV20-1 and TRBJ1-4, with D maybe TRBD1 (5 bases). The germline V gene has CDR1 DFQATT and CDR2 SNEGSKA (reference sequence). This CDR3 has 14 amino acids. V lost 0 bases and J lost 7, with 12 bases in between. The CDR3 reads CSARDLVDTEKLFF. The CDR3 DNA is TGCAGTGCTAGAGATCTGGTGGACACTGAAAAACTGTTTTTT.

This clonotype was recorded many times. This chain joins TRBV7-9 and TRBJ1-2; D not resolved. Germline V gene lookup returns CDR1 SEHNR and CDR2 FQNEAQ (reference sequence). Trimming stripped 4 bases from V and 4 bases from J, with 10 bases between. The CDR3 loop spans 13 amino acids. CDR3 sequence reads: CASSSPGLYGYTF. Written as DNA, the CDR3 is TGTGCCAGCAGCTCCCCGGGCCTCTATGGCTACACCTTC.

This clonotype was picked up many times. This chain connects TRBV20-1 to TRBJ2-4; 8 bases line up with TRBD2. Trimming removed 0 bases from V and 0 bases from J; junction bases left unmatched: 13. The length of the CDR3 is 19 residues. In germline, CDR1 is DFQATT, CDR2 SNEGSKA (reference sequence). The chain's CDR3 is CSARDIATSALLAKNIQYF. The CDR3 DNA sequence: TGCAGTGCTAGAGATATCGCGACTAGCGCACTACTAGCCAAAAACATTCAGTACTTC.

As concerns this clonotype: A much larger clone lies a single base off, so this may be a read error. This chain links TRBV28 with TRBJ2-5, with D possibly TRBD1 on 5 matching bases. V gave up 4 bases and J gave up 9 bases, with 15 bases separating them. This CDR3 region has 13 residues. CDR1 is MDHEN and CDR2 is SYDVKM in the germline V gene. The DNA for the CDR3 is TGTGCCAGCAGTTCACGGACACCTGGGGCCCAGTACTTC. This codes for CASSSRTPGAQYF.